This T cell receptor (beta chain) was recorded in a study of blood T cell repertoires in COVID-19. About the research overall: From the United States, Italy and Spain came samples of acute and convalescent COVID-19.

Original processing methods: Reference gene primer amplification gave estimated nucleated cell counts. The assay was immunoSEQ multiplex PCR, and TCRdb's table has in-frame clones only and misses some. V and J calls and clone size are those listed in that table; D and trimming were worked out from the DNA. This sample has about 310,000 clones, with roughly 86% found just once. Participants were aged about 18 to 95 years, lived in roughly 25 US areas, and enrolled virtually. Cohort 3 donors were reported recovered after two negative PCRs, clearance, or symptom resolution. V shed 5 bases, J shed 0 bases, and the junction held 4 bases outside the gene matches. CDR1 is MNHEY and CDR2 is SMNVEV in the germline V gene (reference sequence). CDR3 size: 15 residues.

Sequencing was performed on PBMCs or T cells enriched from blood (not recorded which). The clonotype was recovered from a woman in her thirties who had recovered from COVID-19. The chain carries TRBV27 and TRBJ2-7, with 10 nucleotides matching TRBD2. CDR3 loop: CASSRTSGDSYEQYF. In DNA form, the CDR3 reads TGTGCCAGCAGTAGGACTAGCGGCGACTCCTACGAGCAGTACTTC.